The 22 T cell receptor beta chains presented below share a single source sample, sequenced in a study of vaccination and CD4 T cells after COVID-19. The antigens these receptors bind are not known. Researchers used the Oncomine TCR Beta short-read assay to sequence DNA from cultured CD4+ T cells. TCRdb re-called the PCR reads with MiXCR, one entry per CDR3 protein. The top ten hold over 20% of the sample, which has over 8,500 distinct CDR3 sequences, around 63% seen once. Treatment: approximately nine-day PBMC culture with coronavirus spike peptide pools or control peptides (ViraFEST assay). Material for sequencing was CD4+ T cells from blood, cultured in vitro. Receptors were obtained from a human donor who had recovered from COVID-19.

The CDR3 loop is CASDRQPQHF. CDR3 bases: TGTGCCAGCGACAGACAGCCCCAGCATTTT. The chain carries TRBV27 and TRBJ1-5; D may be TRBD1 (5 bases). The CDR3 loop spans 10 amino acids. V was pared by 8 bases and J by 7 bases, with 6 bases between. CDR1 and CDR2 (germline): MNHEY, SMNVEV (reference sequence).

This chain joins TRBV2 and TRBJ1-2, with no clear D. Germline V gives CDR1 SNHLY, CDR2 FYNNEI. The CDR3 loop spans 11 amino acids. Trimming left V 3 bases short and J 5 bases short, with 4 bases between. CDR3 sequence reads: CASSEVYGYTF. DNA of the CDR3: TGTGCCAGCAGTGAGGTTTATGGCTACACCTTC. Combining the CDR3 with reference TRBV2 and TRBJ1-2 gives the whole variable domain EPEVTQTPSHQVTQMGQEVILRCVPISNHLYFYWYRQILGQKVEFLVSFYNNEISEKSEIFDDQFSVERPDGSNFTLKIRSTKLEDSAMYFCASSEVYGYTFGSGTRLTVV.

The CDR3 DNA reads TGCAGTGCCGGGGGGCAGGGTGCTGAAGCTTTCTTT. It codes for CSAGGQGAEAFF. The chain couples TRBV20-1 to TRBJ1-1; a possible D gene is TRBD1 (6 bases). The CDR3 consists of 12 residues. Between the trimmed V and J ends, which lost 6 bases and 6 bases, there was a span of 14 bases. Germline V gives CDR1 DFQATT, CDR2 SNEGSKA (reference sequence).

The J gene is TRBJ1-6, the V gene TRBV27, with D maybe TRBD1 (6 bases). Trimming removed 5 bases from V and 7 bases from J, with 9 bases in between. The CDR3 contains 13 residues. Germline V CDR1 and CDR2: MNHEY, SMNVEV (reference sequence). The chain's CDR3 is CASSRQGNSPLHF. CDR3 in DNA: TGTGCCAGCAGTCGGCAGGGGAATTCACCCCTCCACTTT.

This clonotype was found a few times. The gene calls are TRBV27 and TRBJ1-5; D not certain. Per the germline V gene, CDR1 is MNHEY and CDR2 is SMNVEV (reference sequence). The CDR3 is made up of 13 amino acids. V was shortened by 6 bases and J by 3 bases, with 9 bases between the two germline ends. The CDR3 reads CASSLKVNQPQHF. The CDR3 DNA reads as TGTGCCAGCAGCCTCAAGGTCAATCAGCCCCAGCATTTT.

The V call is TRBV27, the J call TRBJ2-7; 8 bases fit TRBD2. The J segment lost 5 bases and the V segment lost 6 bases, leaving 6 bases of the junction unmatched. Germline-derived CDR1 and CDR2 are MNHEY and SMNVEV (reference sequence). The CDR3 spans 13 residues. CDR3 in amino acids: CASRGSGNHEQYF. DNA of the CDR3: TGTGCCAGCAGGGGTAGCGGGAACCACGAGCAGTACTTC.

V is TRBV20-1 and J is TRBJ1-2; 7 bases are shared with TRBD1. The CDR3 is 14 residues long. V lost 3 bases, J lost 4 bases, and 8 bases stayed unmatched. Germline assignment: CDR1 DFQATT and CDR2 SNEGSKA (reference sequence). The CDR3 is CSASRGGGPYGYTF. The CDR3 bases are TGCAGTGCTAGCCGAGGAGGGGGCCCCTATGGCTACACCTTC.

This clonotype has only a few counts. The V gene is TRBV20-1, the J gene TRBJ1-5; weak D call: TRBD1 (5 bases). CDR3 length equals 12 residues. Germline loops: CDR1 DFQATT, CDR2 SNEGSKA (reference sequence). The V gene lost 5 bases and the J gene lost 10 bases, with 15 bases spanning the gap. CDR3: CSAYNQGRPQHF. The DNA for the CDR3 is TGCAGTGCTTACAATCAGGGAAGACCCCAGCATTTT.

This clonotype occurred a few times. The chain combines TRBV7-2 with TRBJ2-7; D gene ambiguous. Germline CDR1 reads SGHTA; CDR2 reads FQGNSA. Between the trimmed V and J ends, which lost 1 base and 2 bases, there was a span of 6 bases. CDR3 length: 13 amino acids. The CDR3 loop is CASSLGRTYEQYF. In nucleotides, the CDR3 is TGTGCCAGCAGCTTAGGACGGACCTACGAGCAGTACTTC.

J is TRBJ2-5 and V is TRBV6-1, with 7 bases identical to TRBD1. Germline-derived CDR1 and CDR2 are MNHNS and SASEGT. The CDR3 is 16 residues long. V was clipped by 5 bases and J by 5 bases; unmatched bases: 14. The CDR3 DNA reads TGTGCCAGCAGTATGACTTCGGGACAGTTAGGGGAGACCCAGTACTTC. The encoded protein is CASSMTSGQLGETQYF.

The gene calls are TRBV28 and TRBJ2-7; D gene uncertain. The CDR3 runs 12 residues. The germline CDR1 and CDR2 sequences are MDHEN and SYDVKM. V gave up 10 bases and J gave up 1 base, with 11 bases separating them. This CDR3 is CATRTQSYEQYF. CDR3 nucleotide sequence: TGTGCCACCCGGACGCAGTCCTACGAGCAGTACTTC. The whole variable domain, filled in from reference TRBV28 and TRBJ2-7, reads DVKVTQSSRYLVKRTGEKVFLECVQDMDHENMFWYRQDPGLGLRLIYFSYDVKMKEKGDIPEGYSVSREKKERFSLILESASTNQTSMYLCATRTQSYEQYFGPGTRLTVT.

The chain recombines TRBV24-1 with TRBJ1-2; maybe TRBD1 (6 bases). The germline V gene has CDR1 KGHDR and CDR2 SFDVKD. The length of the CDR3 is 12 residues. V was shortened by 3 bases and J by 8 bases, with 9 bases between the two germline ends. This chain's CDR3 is CATSDNRVGYTF. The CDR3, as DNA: TGTGCCACCAGTGATAACAGGGTCGGCTACACCTTC.

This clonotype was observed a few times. The CDR3 DNA is TGCAGTGCTCCTGACAGGGCGGGAGGCTACACCTTC. Translating gives CSAPDRAGGYTF. The rearrangement joins TRBV20-1 to TRBJ1-2; TRBD1 aligns across 7 bases. The germline gives CDR1 DFQATT, CDR2 SNEGSKA (reference sequence). The CDR3 is 12 residues long. Trimming removed 5 bases from V and 8 bases from J; junction bases left unmatched: 8.

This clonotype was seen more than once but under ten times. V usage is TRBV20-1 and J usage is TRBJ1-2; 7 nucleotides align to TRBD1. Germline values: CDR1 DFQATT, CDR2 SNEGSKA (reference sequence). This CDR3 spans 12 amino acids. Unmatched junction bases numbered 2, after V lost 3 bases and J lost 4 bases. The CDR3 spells CSASAGGYGYTF. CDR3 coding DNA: TGCAGTGCTAGTGCAGGGGGCTATGGCTACACCTTC.

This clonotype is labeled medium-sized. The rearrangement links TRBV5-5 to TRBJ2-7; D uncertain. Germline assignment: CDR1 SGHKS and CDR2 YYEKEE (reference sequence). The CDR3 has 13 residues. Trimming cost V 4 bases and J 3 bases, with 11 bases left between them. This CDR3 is CASSGLGLYEQYF. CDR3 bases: TGTGCCAGCAGCGGCTTGGGCCTCTACGAGCAGTACTTC.

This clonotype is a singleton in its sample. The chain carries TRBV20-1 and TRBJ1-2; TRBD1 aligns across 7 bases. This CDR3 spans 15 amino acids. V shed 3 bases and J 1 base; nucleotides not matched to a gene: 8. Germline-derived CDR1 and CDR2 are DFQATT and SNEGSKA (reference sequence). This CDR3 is CSARTGSQFNYGYTF. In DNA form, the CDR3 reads TGCAGTGCTAGGACAGGGTCGCAGTTTAACTATGGCTACACCTTC.

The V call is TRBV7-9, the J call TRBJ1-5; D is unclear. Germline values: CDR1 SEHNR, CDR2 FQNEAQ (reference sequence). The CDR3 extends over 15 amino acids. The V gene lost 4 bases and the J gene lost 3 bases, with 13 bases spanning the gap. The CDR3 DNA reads TGTGCCAGCAGCTGGGAGGGCACGGCCAATCAGCCCCAGCATTTT. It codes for CASSWEGTANQPQHF.

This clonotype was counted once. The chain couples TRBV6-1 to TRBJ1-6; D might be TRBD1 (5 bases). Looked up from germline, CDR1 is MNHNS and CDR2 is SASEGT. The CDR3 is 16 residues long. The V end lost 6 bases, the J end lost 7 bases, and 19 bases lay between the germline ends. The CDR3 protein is CASSPSTGPRNSPLHF. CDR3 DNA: TGTGCCAGCAGCCCCAGTACGGGGCCTCGAAATTCACCCCTCCACTTT.

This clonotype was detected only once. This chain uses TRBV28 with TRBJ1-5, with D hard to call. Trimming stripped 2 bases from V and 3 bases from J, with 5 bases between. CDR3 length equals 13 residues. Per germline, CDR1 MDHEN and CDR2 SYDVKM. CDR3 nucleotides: TGTGCCAGCAGTTTAGTCCCCAATCAGCCCCAGCATTTT. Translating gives CASSLVPNQPQHF.

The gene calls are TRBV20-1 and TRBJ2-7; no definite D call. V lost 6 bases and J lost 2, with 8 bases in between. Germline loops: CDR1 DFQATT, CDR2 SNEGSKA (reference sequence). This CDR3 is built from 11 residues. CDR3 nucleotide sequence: TGCAGTGCAACAAGGACCTACGAGCAGTACTTC. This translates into CSATRTYEQYF.

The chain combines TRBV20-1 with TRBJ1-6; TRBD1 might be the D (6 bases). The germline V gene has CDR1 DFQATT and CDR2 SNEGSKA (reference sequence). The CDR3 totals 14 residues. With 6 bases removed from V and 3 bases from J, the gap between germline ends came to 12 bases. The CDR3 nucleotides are TGCAGTGCCAAGGGGGGTGGCTATAATTCACCCCTCCACTTT. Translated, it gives CSAKGGGYNSPLHF.

Written as DNA, the CDR3 is TGCAGTGCTAGGGGGGACTACATCTACGAGCAGTACTTC. It yields the protein CSARGDYIYEQYF. J is TRBJ2-7 and V is TRBV20-1, with 7 bases identical to TRBD2. V lost 3 bases, J lost 3 bases, and 5 bases stayed unmatched. The CDR3 loop spans 13 amino acids. From germline, CDR1 is DFQATT and CDR2 SNEGSKA (reference sequence).